The rows below give T cell receptor beta chains drawn from one sample of a study of T cell responses to AZD1222 COVID-19 vaccine. Data came from immunoSEQ multiplex PCR; TCRdb stores just in-frame clones and leaves some out. The sample lists around 100,000 clones; around nine tenths were seen once. Here the sequenced sample was peripheral blood, taken on day 0 of AZD1222 vaccination. These receptors were obtained from an adult in good health. Both conserved end residues are part of each CDR3. Fields, in order: J gene, clone size, D gene, V gene, CDR3 DNA, CDR3 protein. D genes are given only for firm matches. Size is omitted from some rows. Given values are once, few, many or a class for expanded clones.

>TRBJ1-2|NA|NA|TRBV19
TGTGCCAGTAGTGTACAGGGCCTTCTAGGTTATGGCTACACCTTC
CASSVQGLLGYGYTF
>TRBJ2-1|NA|TRBD1|TRBV6-2/TRBV6-3
TGTGCCAGCAGTCCGAGACAGGGGACCTACAATGAGCAGTTCTTC
CASSPRQGTYNEQFF
>TRBJ1-3|NA|NA|TRBV5-5
TGTGCCAGCAACCGCTCGGGAGGGAAAGACTCTGGAAACACCATATATTTT
CASNRSGGKDSGNTIYF
>TRBJ2-3|NA|NA|TRBV9
TGTGCCAGCAGCCCCCGGGGAGGGGGGGGAAGCACAGATACGCAGTATTTT
CASSPRGGGGSTDTQYF
>TRBJ1-2|NA|NA|TRBV6-8
TGTGCCAGCAGTTACAAACTGAAATTTCTACCTCTCTATGGCTACACCTTC
CASSYKLKFLPLYGYTF
>TRBJ1-1|NA|TRBD1|TRBV6-5
TGTGCCAGCAGCGCCACAGGGGTCACTGAAGCTTTCTTT
CASSATGVTEAFF
>TRBJ2-3|NA|TRBD2|TRBV3-1/TRBV3-2
TGTGCCAGCAGCCCCCGCCTCCCGCGGGCTAGCGGGGGGACAGATACGCAGTATTTT
CASSPRLPRASGGTDTQYF
>TRBJ1-2|NA|NA|TRBV29-1
TGCAGCGTTGAGGGGGAAGAAGGCTATGGCTACACCTTC
CSVEGEEGYGYTF
>TRBJ1-2|NA|TRBD1|TRBV24-1
TGTGCCACCAGTGACCTCTTTGAAAAGGGGGCGCGTGGCTACACCTTC
CATSDLFEKGARGYTF
>TRBJ1-4|NA|NA|TRBV19
TGTGCCAGTAGTATGTACGGGGGGCAGGAAAAACTGTTTTTT
CASSMYGGQEKLFF
>TRBJ2-3|once|NA|TRBV2
TGTGCCAGCAGTGGGGGTAGGGGCGCGGGCACAGATACGCAGTATTTT
CASSGGRGAGTDTQYF
>TRBJ1-5|NA|TRBD1|TRBV7-8
TGTGCCAGCAGCCTTAGACAGGGGGCTAGCAATCAGCCCCAGCATTTT
CASSLRQGASNQPQHF
>TRBJ2-1|NA|TRBD2|TRBV5-1
TGCGCCAGCAGCCCGGGACTAGCGGGGGCTGGCAATGAGCAGTTCTTC
CASSPGLAGAGNEQFF
>TRBJ1-1|few|NA|TRBV28
TGTGCCAGCAGTTTTCAGCGGCCCATGAACACTGAAGCTTTCTTT
CASSFQRPMNTEAFF
>TRBJ2-1|NA|TRBD2|TRBV5-4
TGTGCCAGCAGCTTTTCTAGCGGGAGCTACAATGAGCAGTTCTTC
CASSFSSGSYNEQFF
>TRBJ1-2|NA|NA|TRBV28
TGTGCCAGCAGTTTGACAGCCTATGGCTACACCTTC
CASSLTAYGYTF
>TRBJ1-5|NA|NA|TRBV7-2
TGTGCCAGCAGCTTAGTGGCCGACGCCCAGCCCCAGCATTTT
CASSLVADAQPQHF
>TRBJ1-2|NA|NA|TRBV12-3/TRBV12-4
TGTGCCAGCAGGTCGATAATCTATGGCTACACCTTC
CASRSIIYGYTF
>TRBJ1-1|NA|TRBD1|TRBV6-6
TGTGCCAGCAGCCGACCGACAGGGGGGGACACTGAAGCTTTCTTT
CASSRPTGGDTEAFF
>TRBJ1-2|NA|NA|TRBV2
TGTGCCAGCACTACCGAGGGGAGTTCTAACTATGGCTACACCTTC
CASTTEGSSNYGYTF
>TRBJ1-2|NA|NA|TRBV5-6
TGTGCCAGCAGGTCTGGCCCCGGGACCTACAAGGATGGCTACACCTTC
CASRSGPGTYKDGYTF
>TRBJ2-5|NA|TRBD2|TRBV2
TGTGCCAGCAGTGAACTCGGGGGGTATCAAGAGACCCAGTACTTC
CASSELGGYQETQYF
>TRBJ1-5|NA|NA|TRBV19
TGTGCCAGTAGTAGGACCGATTATAGCAATCAGCCCCAGCATTTT
CASSRTDYSNQPQHF
>TRBJ2-3|NA|TRBD2|TRBV24-1
TGTGCCACCGGGGGGACTAGCCGGGATACGCAGTATTTT
CATGGTSRDTQYF
>TRBJ1-2|NA|TRBD1|TRBV28
TGTGCCAGCAGCCTCCGACAGGGGGCGGGTGATGGCTACACCTTC
CASSLRQGAGDGYTF
>TRBJ2-3|NA|NA|TRBV11-2
TGTGCCAGCAGCTTAGATCGGGCCTCAAATACGCAGTATTTT
CASSLDRASNTQYF
>TRBJ1-2|NA|TRBD1|TRBV3-1/TRBV3-2
TGTGCCAGCAGCCAAGATTTTCCCTACCCCGGGACAGGGCCCTATGGCTACACCTTC
CASSQDFPYPGTGPYGYTF